This T cell receptor beta chain emerged from a study of beta chain features in type 1 diabetes. Overall study context: Examination of sorted cells across all samples involved about 100,000,000 cells.

General study results and limits: Type 1 diabetes patients had TCRB CDR3s that were shorter (moderately but significantly so) in all four CD4+ subsets. Relative to healthy donors, patients appeared to have naive, central memory and Treg TCRB repertoires that were more similar.

Isolated RNA was reverse transcribed in full, so expressed TCRB transcripts were sequenced. Profiling relied on immunoSEQ multiplex PCR, and the TCRdb table lists in-frame clones only, not all of them. There are under 450,000 clones in the sample; approximately 15% occur only once, and roughly 0.035% lies in the top ten. Of note for this clone: Its antigen remains unidentified.

A heparinised blood draw that averaged roughly 100 mL was obtained once from each donor. This CDR3 has 16 residues. Germline-derived CDR1 and CDR2 are MDHEN and SYDVKM. V was cut by 3 bases and J by 5 bases, with 18 bases left in between. The V call is TRBV28, the J call TRBJ2-3; D might be TRBD2 (7 bases). Sample: naive CD4+ T cells from blood. The origin of this receptor is a man aged 30 to 45 in good health. CDR3 bases: TGTGCCAGCAGTTTCCAAACGGGGGGCTGCGGAGATACGCAGTATTTT. This gives the protein CASSFQTGGCGDTQYF.